This T cell receptor (beta chain) was profiled in a study of shared T cell receptors in the human thymus. This clone was observed a handful of times. Data came from immunoSEQ multiplex PCR; TCRdb stores just in-frame clones and leaves some out. The sample consists of about 660,000 clones, more than 75% of them appearing once. V was pared by 8 bases and J by 0 bases, with 6 bases of the junction left unmatched. Per the germline V gene, CDR1 is LNHDA and CDR2 is SQIVND (reference sequence). CDR3 length: 14 amino acids. These records were also assigned to another study, of human thymus T cells. That report notes: The thymus tissue came from resections taken during corrective heart surgery. Across thymic and blood repertoires, the usage of V and J genes appeared to be biased.

The source of this sequence is a boy younger than two with a congenital heart defect. This chain links TRBV19 with TRBJ2-7, with 8 bases aligning to TRBD2. Sequencing input: thymocytes. The CDR3 loop reads CASSGGRNSYEQYF. The DNA of the CDR3 is TGTGCCAGTTCGGGGGGGCGTAACTCCTACGAGCAGTACTTC.